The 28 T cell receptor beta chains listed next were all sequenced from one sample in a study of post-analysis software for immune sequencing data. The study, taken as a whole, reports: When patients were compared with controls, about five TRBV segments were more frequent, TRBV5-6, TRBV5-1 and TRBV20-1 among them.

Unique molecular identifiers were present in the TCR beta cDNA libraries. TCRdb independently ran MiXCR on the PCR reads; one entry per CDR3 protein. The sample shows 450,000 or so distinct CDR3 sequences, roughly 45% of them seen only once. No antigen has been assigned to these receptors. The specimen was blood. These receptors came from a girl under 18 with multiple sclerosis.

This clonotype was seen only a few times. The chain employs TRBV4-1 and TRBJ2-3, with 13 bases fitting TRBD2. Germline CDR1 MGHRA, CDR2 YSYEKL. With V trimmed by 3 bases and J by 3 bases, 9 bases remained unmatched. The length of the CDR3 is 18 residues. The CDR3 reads CASSHPRTSGSSTDTQYF. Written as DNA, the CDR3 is TGCGCCAGCAGCCACCCCCGGACTAGCGGGAGTTCGACAGATACGCAGTATTTT.

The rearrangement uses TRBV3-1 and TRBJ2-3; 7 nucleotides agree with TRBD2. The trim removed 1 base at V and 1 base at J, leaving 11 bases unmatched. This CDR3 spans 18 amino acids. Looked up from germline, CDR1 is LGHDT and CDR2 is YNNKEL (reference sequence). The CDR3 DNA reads TGTGCCAGCAGCCAAGGTCCACGGGCGGGAGCCCGCACAGATACGCAGTATTTT. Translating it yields CASSQGPRAGARTDTQYF.

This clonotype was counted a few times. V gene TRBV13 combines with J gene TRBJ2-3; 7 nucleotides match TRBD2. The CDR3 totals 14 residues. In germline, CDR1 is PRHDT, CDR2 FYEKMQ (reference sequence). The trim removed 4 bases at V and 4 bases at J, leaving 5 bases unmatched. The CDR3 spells CASSSRTSADTQYF. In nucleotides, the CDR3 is TGTGCCAGCAGCTCCCGGACTAGTGCAGATACGCAGTATTTT.

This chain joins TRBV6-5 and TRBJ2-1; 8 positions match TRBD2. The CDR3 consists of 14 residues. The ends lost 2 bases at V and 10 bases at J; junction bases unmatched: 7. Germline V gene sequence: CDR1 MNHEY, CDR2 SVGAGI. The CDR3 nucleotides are TGTGCCAGCAGTTACGGAAACAAGCGGGAGGAGCAGTTCTTC. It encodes CASSYGNKREEQFF.

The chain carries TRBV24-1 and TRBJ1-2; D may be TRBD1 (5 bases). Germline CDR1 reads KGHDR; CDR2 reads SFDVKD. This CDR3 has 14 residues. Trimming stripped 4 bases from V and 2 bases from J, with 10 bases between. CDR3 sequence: CATSESRTNYGYTF. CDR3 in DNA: TGTGCCACCAGTGAGAGCAGGACAAACTATGGCTACACCTTC.

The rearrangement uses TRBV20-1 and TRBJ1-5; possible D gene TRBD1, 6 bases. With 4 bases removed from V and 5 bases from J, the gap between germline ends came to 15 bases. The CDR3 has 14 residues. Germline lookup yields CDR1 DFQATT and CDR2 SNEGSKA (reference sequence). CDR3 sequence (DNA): TGCAGTGCTATAGATGAACAGGGCCATCAGCCCCAGCATTTT. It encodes CSAIDEQGHQPQHF.

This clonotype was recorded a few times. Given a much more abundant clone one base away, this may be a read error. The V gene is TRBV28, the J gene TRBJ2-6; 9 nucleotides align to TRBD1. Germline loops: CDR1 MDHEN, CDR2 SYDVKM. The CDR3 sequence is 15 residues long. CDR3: CASSPGQGGANVRTF. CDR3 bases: TGTGCCAGCAGTCCGGGACAGGGTGGGGCCAACGTCCGGACTTTC.

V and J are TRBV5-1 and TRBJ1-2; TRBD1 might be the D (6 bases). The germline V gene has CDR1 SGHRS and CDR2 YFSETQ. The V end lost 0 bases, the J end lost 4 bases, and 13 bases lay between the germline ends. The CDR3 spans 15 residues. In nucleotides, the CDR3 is TGCGCCAGCAGCTTGGAGGGGGAGGTTGGCTATGGCTACACCTTC. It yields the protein CASSLEGEVGYGYTF.

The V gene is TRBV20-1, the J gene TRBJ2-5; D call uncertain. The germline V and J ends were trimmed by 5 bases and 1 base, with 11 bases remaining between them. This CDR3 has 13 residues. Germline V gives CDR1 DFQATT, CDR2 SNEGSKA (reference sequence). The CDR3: CSAGFRTQETQYF. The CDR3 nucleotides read TGCAGTGCTGGATTTAGAACCCAAGAGACCCAGTACTTC.

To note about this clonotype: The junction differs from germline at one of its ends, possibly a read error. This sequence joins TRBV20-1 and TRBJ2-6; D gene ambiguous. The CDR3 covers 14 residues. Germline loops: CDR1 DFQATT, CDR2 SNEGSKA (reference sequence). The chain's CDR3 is CSASTLSGTNVLTF. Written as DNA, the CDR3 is TGCAGTGCTAGCACGCTCTCTGGGACCAACGTCCTGACTTTC.

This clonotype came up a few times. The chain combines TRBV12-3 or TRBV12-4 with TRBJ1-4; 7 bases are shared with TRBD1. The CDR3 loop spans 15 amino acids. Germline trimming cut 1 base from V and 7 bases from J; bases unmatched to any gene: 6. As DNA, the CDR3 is TGTGCCAGCAGTTTAGACAGGGGCGGTGGTGAAAAACTGTTTTTT. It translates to CASSLDRGGGEKLFF.

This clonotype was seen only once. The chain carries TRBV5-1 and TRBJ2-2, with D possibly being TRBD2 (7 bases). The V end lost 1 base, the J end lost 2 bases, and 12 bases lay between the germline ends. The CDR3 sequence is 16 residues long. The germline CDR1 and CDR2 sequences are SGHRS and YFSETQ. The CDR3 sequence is CASSLRGAPNTGELFF. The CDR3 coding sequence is TGCGCCAGCAGCTTGCGGGGGGCACCAAACACCGGGGAGCTGTTTTTT.

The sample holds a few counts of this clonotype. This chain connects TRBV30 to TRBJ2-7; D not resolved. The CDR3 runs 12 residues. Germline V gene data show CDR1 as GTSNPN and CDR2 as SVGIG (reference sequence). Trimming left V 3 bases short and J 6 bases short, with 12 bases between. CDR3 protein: CAWSHQGGEQYF. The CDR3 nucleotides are TGTGCCTGGAGCCATCAAGGTGGCGAGCAGTACTTC.

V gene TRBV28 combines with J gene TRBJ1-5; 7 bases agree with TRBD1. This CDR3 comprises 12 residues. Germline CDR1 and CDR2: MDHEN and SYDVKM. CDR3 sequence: CAGQGDNQPQHF. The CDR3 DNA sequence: TGTGCGGGGCAGGGGGACAATCAGCCCCAGCATTTT.

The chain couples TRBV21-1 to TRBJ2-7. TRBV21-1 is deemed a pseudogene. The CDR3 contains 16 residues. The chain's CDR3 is CASSKIQSNRAYEQYF. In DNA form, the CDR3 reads TGTGCCAGCAGCAAAATACAAAGTAATCGCGCCTACGAGCAGTACTTC.

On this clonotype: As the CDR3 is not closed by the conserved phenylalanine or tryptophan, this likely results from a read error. The CDR3 loop reads CASSVRGDPYNEQFL. The CDR3, as DNA: TGTGCCAGCAGCGTAAGGGGGGACCCCTACAATGAGCAGTTCTTG. The chain uses TRBV13 and TRBJ2-1; D may correspond to TRBD1 or TRBD2 (6 bases each). Germline-derived CDR1 and CDR2 are PRHDT and FYEKMQ (reference sequence). The CDR3 has 15 residues. Trimming removed 5 bases from V and 2 bases from J, with 13 bases in between.

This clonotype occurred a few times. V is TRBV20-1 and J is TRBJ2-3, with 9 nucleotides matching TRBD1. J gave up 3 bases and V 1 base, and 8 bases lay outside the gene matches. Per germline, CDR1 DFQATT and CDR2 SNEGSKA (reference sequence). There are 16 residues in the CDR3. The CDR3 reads CSARGNRGRITDTQYF. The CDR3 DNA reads TGCAGTGCTAGAGGAAACAGGGGGCGAATTACAGATACGCAGTATTTT.

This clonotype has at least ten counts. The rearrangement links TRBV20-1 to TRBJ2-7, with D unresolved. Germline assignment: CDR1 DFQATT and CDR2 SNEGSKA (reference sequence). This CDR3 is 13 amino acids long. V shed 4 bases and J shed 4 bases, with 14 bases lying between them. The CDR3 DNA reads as TGCAGTGCTATTCTCCCAGGTCGGTACGAGCAGTACTTC. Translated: CSAILPGRYEQYF.

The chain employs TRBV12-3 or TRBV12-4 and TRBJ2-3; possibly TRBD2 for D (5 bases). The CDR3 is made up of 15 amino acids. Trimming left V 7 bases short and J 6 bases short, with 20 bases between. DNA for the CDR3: TGTGCCAGCACCCTAAGCGGAGTGTGGGCGGATACGCAGTATTTT. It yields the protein CASTLSGVWADTQYF.

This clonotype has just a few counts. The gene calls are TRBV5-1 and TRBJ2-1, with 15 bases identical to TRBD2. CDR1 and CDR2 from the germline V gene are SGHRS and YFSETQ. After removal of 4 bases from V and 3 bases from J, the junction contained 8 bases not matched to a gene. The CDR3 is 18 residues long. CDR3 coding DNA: TGCGCCAGCAGCGTGCGGACTAGCGGGAGGGCCGACTACAATGAGCAGTTCTTC. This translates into CASSVRTSGRADYNEQFF.

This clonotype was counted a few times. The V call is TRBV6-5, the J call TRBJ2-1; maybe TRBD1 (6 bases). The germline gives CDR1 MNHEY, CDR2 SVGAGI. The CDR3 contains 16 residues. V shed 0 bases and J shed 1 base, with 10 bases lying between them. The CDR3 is CASSYSKGGSYNEQFF. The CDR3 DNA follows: TGTGCCAGCAGTTACTCCAAAGGGGGTTCCTACAATGAGCAGTTCTTC.

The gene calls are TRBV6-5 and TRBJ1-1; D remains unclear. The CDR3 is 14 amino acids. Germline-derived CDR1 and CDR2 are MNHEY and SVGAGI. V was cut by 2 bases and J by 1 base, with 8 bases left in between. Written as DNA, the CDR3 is TGTGCCAGCAGTTACGGGTTGGGGAACACTGAAGCTTTCTTT. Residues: CASSYGLGNTEAFF.

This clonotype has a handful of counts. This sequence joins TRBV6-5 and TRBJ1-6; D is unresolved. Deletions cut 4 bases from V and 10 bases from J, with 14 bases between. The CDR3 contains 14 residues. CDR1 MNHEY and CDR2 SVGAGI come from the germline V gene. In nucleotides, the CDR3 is TGTGCCAGCAGTTCGCGGAATATAGGATCACCCCTCCACTTT. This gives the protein CASSSRNIGSPLHF.

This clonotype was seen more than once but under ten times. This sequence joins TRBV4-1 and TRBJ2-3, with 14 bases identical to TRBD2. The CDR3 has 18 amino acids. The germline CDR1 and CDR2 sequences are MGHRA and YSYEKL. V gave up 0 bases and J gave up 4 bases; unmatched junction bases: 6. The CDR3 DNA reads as TGCGCCAGCAGCCAAGATCCCGGGACTAGCGGGAGCGCAGATACGCAGTATTTT. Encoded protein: CASSQDPGTSGSADTQYF.

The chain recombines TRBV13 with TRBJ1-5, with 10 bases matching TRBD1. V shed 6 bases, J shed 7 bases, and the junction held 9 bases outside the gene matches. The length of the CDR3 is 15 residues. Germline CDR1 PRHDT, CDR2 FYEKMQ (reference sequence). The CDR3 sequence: CASRKGQGFSQPQHF. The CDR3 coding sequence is TGTGCCAGCAGAAAGGGACAGGGGTTCTCCCAGCCCCAGCATTTT.

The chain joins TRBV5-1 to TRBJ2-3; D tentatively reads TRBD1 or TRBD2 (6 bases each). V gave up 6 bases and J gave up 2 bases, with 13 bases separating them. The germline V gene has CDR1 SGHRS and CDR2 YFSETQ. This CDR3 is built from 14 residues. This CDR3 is CASKRRGATDTQYF. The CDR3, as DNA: TGCGCCAGCAAACGGAGGGGGGCCACAGATACGCAGTATTTT.

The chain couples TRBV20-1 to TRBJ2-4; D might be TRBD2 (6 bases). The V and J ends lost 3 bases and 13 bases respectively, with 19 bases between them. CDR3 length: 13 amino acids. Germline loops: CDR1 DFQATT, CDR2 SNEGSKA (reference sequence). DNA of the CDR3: TGCAGTGCTAGCCCTAGCGCCTCCTACAAGCAGTACTTC. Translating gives CSASPSASYKQYF.

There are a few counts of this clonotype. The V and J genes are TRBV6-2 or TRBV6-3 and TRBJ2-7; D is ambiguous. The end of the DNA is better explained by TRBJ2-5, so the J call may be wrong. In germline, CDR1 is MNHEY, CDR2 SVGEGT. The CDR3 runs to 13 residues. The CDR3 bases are TGTGCCAGCACCGACCCCCGAGAAGAGACCCAGTACTTC. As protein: CASTDPREETQYF.